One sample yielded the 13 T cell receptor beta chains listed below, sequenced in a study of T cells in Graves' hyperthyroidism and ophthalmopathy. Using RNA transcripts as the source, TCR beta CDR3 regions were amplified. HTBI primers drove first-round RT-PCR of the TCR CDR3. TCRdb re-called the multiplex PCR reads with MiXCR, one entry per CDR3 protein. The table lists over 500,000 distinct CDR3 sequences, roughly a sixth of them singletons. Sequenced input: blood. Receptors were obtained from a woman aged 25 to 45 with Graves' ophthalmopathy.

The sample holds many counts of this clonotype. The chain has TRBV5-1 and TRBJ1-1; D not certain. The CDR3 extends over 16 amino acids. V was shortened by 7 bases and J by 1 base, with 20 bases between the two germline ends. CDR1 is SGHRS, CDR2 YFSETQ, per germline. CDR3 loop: CASCPSGQTSNTEAFF. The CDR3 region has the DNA TGCGCCAGCTGCCCGAGCGGCCAAACCTCGAACACTGAAGCTTTCTTT. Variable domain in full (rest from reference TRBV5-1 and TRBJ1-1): KAGVTQTPRYLIKTRGQQVTLSCSPISGHRSVSWYQQTPGQGLQFLFEYFSETQRNKGNFPGRFSGRQFSNSRSEMNVSTLELGDSALYLCASCPSGQTSNTEAFFGQGTRLTVV.

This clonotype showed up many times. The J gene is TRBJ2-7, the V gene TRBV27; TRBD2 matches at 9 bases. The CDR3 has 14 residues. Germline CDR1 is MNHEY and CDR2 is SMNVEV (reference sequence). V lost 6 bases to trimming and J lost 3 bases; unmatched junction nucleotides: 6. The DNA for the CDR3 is TGTGCCAGCAGCGATCGGCGGGAGGGCTACGAGCAGTACTTC. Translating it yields CASSDRREGYEQYF.

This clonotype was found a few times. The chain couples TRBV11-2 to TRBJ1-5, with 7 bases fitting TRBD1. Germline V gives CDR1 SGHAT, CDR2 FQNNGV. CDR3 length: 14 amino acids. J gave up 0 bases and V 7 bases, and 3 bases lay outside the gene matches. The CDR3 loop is CASKDRDSNQPQHF. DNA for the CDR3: TGTGCCAGCAAAGACAGGGATAGCAATCAGCCCCAGCATTTT.

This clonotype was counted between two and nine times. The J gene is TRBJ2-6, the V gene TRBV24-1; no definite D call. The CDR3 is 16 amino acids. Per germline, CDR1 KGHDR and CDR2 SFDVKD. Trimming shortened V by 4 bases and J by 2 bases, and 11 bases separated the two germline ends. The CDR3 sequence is CATSDRRWPGANVLTF. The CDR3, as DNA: TGTGCCACCAGTGACCGCAGGTGGCCTGGGGCCAACGTCCTGACTTTC.

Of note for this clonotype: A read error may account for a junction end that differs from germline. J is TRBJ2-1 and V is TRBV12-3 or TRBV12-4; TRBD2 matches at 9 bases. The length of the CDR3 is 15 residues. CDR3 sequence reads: CANSLAGLANNEQFF. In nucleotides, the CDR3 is TGTGCCAACAGTCTCGCGGGACTAGCAAACAATGAGCAGTTCTTC.

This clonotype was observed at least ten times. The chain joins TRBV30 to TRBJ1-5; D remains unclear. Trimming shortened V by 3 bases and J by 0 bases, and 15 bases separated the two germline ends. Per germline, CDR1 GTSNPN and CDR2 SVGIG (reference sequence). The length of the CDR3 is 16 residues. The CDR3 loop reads CAWRQVKMSSNQPQHF. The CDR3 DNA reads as TGTGCCTGGAGGCAGGTCAAAATGAGTAGCAATCAGCCCCAGCATTTT.

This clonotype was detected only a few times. The CDR3 spells CASSYSTLTEAFF. CDR3 coding DNA: TGTGCCAGCAGTTACTCGACTCTCACTGAAGCTTTCTTT. The V and J genes are TRBV6-2 or TRBV6-3 and TRBJ1-1; D is ambiguous. The length of the CDR3 is 13 residues. Germline V gene data show CDR1 as MNHEY and CDR2 as SVGEGT. The V end lost 0 bases, the J end lost 4 bases, and 6 bases lay between the germline ends.

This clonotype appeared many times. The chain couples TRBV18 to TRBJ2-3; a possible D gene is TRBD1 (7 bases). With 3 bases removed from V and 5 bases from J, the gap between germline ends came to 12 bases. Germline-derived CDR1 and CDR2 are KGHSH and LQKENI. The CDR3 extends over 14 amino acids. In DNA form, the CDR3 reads TGTGCCAGCTCACCGCAGGGGGGAAGAGATACGCAGTATTTT. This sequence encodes CASSPQGGRDTQYF.

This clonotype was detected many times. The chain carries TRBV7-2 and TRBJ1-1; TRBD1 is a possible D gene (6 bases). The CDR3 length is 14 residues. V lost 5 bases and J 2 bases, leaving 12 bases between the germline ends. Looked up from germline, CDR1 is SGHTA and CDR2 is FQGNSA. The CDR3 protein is CASSQYRANTEAFF. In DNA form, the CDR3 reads TGTGCCAGCAGCCAGTACAGGGCCAACACTGAAGCTTTCTTT.

CDR3 sequence (DNA): TGTGCCAGTAGTAACGGGTGGGAGACCCAGTACTTC. Encoded protein: CASSNGWETQYF. This chain links TRBV19 with TRBJ2-5; D is ambiguous. V lost 4 bases and J 5 bases, leaving 8 bases between the germline ends. CDR1 is LNHDA and CDR2 is SQIVND in the germline V gene (reference sequence). The CDR3 is 12 amino acids.

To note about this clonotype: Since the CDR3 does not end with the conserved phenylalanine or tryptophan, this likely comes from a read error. The CDR3 loop reads CASSPGQAVYEQYL. DNA for the CDR3: TGTGCCAGCAGCCCGGGACAGGCGGTTTACGAGCAGTACCTC. V gene TRBV12-3 or TRBV12-4 combines with J gene TRBJ2-7; 8 positions match TRBD1. V shed 6 bases and J 4 bases; nucleotides not matched to a gene: 8. This CDR3 has 14 amino acids.

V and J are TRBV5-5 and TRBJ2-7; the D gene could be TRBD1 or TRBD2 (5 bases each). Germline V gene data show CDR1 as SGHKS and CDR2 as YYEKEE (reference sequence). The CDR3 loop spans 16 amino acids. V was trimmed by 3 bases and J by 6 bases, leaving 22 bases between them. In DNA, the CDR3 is TGTGCCAGCAGCTCTTCTTCCGGGACCTCTGTAAGCGAGCAGTACTTC. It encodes CASSSSSGTSVSEQYF.

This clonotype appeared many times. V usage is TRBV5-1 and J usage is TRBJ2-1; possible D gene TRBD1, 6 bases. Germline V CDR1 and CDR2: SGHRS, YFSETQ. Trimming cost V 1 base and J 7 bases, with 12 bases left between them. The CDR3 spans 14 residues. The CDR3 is CASSLRQAGNEQFF. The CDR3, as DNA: TGCGCCAGCAGCTTGCGACAGGCCGGGAATGAGCAGTTCTTC.